These T cell receptor beta chains were read from a single sample in a study of cytomegalovirus exposure and HLA in healthy donors. Sequenced by immunoSEQ multiplex PCR; TCRdb stores in-frame clones only, minus some. The sample lists some 120,000 clones; roughly 82% were seen once. The sample was PBMCs. The receptor set was obtained from a male donor in good health and CMV-seropositive. Each CDR3 is given with its conserved first and last residue. D genes are given only for firm matches. Where a row states a size, it is once, few, many or the class of an expanded clone; other rows omit it.

D gene	V gene	J gene	clone size	CDR3 DNA	CDR3 protein
-	TRBV5-1	TRBJ1-1	-	TGCGCCAGCAGCTTGGAGCCAGGGGTTGACACTGAAGCTTTCTTT	CASSLEPGVDTEAFF
TRBD2	TRBV7-9	TRBJ2-3	-	TGTGCCAGCAGCCTATCGGGGGGACCCACAGATACGCAGTATTTT	CASSLSGGPTDTQYF
TRBD1	TRBV28	TRBJ2-7	-	TGTGCCAGCAGTCGGGGGCAGGGGGCGGATTACGAGCAGTACTTC	CASSRGQGADYEQYF
TRBD1	TRBV4-3	TRBJ2-7	-	TGCGCCAGCAGCCAAGGTCAGGGGGCCTACGAGCAGTACTTC	CASSQGQGAYEQYF
-	TRBV28	TRBJ1-1	few	TGTGCCAGCAGTTGGCCGGGACTCGAAGCTGAAGCTTTCTTT	CASSWPGLEAEAFF
TRBD2	TRBV5-1	TRBJ2-5	few	TGCGCCAGCAGCCGTTGGGGGGAGGGGCAGGAGACCCAGTACTTC	CASSRWGEGQETQYF
-	TRBV7-9	TRBJ1-1	-	TGTGCCAGCAGCTATGGGATTGGGGCAGACGGACAAAGGGCTTTCTTT	CASSYGIGADGQRAFF
-	TRBV28	TRBJ2-7	-	TGTGCCAGCAGACAGGGCTTCGGCTCAATGGGCTACGAGCAGTACTTC	CASRQGFGSMGYEQYF
TRBD1	TRBV28	TRBJ2-3	-	TGTGCCAGCAGTTCCCCCGGGACAGGGGAGTCAGATACGCAGTATTTT	CASSSPGTGESDTQYF
-	TRBV19	TRBJ2-5	few	TGTGCCAGTAGTCAGACAGGATCGCAAGAGACCCAGTACTTC	CASSQTGSQETQYF
-	TRBV7-6	TRBJ2-1	few	TGTGCCAGCAGCTCCCTCCCGGGAAGCGGGCCGTACAATGAGCAGTTCTTC	CASSSLPGSGPYNEQFF
-	TRBV30	TRBJ2-7	-	TGTGCCTGGAGCCAAACTAGGAATTACCCGGGGCAGTACTTC	CAWSQTRNYPGQYF
TRBD1	TRBV25-1	TRBJ2-6	-	TGTGCCAGCAGGCGGACAGGGGCCCTCTCTGGGGCCAACGTCCTGACTTTC	CASRRTGALSGANVLTF
-	TRBV27	TRBJ2-7	-	TGTGCCAGCAGTTTAGCGAGCTCCTACGAGCAGTACTTC	CASSLASSYEQYF
-	TRBV19	TRBJ2-1	-	TGTGCCAGTAGTCTAAACTCGAACAATGAGCAGTTCTTC	CASSLNSNNEQFF
TRBD2	TRBV7-2	TRBJ2-7	-	TGTGCCAGCAGCCAACTAGCGGGATTTACCTACGAGCAGTACTTC	CASSQLAGFTYEQYF
-	TRBV19	TRBJ1-4	-	TGTGCCAGTGGCAGGGTGGAGGGAGAAAAACTGTTTTTT	CASGRVEGEKLFF
TRBD2	TRBV4-3	TRBJ2-1	-	TGCGCCAGCAGCCAAGCCGGGACTAGCGGGCCGGGCCTTTACAATGAGCAGTTCTTC	CASSQAGTSGPGLYNEQFF
-	TRBV7-9	TRBJ2-3	-	TGTGCCAGCAGCTTAACAGCGGCCAGGGATACGCAGTATTTT	CASSLTAARDTQYF
-	TRBV7-2	TRBJ2-7	few	TGTGCCAGCAGCCCAACATCAGGGCGGGGCCCCTACGAGCAGTACTTC	CASSPTSGRGPYEQYF
TRBD1	TRBV29-1	TRBJ2-5	-	TGCAGCGTTGCTCCTGGGACAGGGGGGGCGGAGACCCAGTACTTC	CSVAPGTGGAETQYF
TRBD2	TRBV15	TRBJ2-3	-	TGTGCCACCAGCAGGGAGGTATTGCTAGCGGGCAAAACAGATACGCAGTATTTT	CATSREVLLAGKTDTQYF
-	TRBV28	TRBJ2-1	-	TGTGCCAGCAGTTTAACCTGGGACACCGAGTTCAATGAGCAGTTCTTC	CASSLTWDTEFNEQFF
TRBD2	TRBV5-4	TRBJ2-7	-	TGTGCCAGCAGCGGGGGGCCCTCTAGCGGGAGAATGTTAGAGCAGTACTTC	CASSGGPSSGRMLEQYF
-	TRBV7-9	TRBJ2-4	once	TGTGCCAGCAGCTTAGCTTCGGGCAGGGAAAACATTCAGTACTTC	CASSLASGRENIQYF
-	TRBV6-4	TRBJ2-1	-	TGTGCCAGCAGTGAACGTGTTCGGGAGGAGCAGTTCTTC	CASSERVREEQFF
TRBD2	TRBV7-3	TRBJ2-3	-	TGTGCCAGCCGGCTAGCGGGAGGGCCAGGAGATACGCAGTATTTT	CASRLAGGPGDTQYF
TRBD1	TRBV19	TRBJ1-2	once	TGTGCCAGTAGAAACACAAGAGAGACAGGGGCCCTGGCTTGGGGCGGCTACACCTTC	CASRNTRETGALAWGGYTF
-	TRBV4-2	TRBJ2-1	-	TGTGCCAGCAGCCAAGATGGGGCAGGGGGCGCGGCGGGAGTAGCCTACAATGAGCAGTTCTTC	CASSQDGAGGAAGVAYNEQFF
-	TRBV5-1	TRBJ2-6	-	TGCGCCAGCAGCTCGGGGGGCAGGGTCATCTCTGGGGCCAACGGCCTGACTTTC	CASSSGGRVISGANGLTF
-	TRBV29-1	TRBJ2-3	few	TGCAGCGTTGAAAACGGAGGCACAGATACGCAGTATTTT	CSVENGGTDTQYF